One sample yielded the 11 T cell receptor beta chains listed below, sequenced in a study of cytomegalovirus exposure and HLA in healthy donors. TCRdb's table, derived via immunoSEQ multiplex PCR, lists solely in-frame clones and lacks some. The sample has some 150,000 clones; 85% to 95% are singletons. Source material: PBMCs. The receptors originated from a man aged 18-30 years in good health and CMV-seropositive.

The rearrangement joins TRBV28 to TRBJ1-5, with TRBD1 as a possible D gene (5 bases). Looked up from germline, CDR1 is MDHEN and CDR2 is SYDVKM. The CDR3 totals 15 residues. The V gene lost 2 bases and the J gene lost 5 bases, with 13 bases spanning the gap. CDR3 DNA sequence: TGTGCCAGCAGTTTAAGGGGCAGCACCTATCAGCCCCAGCATTTT. Translated: CASSLRGSTYQPQHF.

This clone was counted between two and nine times. The V call is TRBV2, the J call TRBJ1-1; a possible D gene is TRBD1 (5 bases). The V gene lost 4 bases and the J gene lost 2 bases, with 26 bases spanning the gap. CDR3 length: 19 residues. CDR1 and CDR2 (germline): SNHLY, FYNNEI. CDR3 in DNA: TGTGCCAGCAGTGTTCCAAGCCAGGGATATAACCGGTATAACACTGAAGCTTTCTTT. The encoded protein is CASSVPSQGYNRYNTEAFF.

J is TRBJ1-5 and V is TRBV10-3, with D perhaps matching TRBD1 (6 bases). The CDR3 covers 16 residues. Germline lookup yields CDR1 ENHRY and CDR2 SYGVKD. Trimming removed 0 bases from V and 5 bases from J, with 14 bases in between. CDR3 nucleotides: TGTGCCATCAGTGAGTCGAGCAGAGGGGGGGATCAGCCCCAGCATTTT. Its protein product is CAISESSRGGDQPQHF.

The rearrangement links TRBV5-1 to TRBJ1-6, with 7 bases aligning to TRBD1. V lost 0 bases, J lost 6 bases, and 9 bases stayed unmatched. The CDR3 sequence is 17 residues long. The germline V gene has CDR1 SGHRS and CDR2 YFSETQ. The CDR3 DNA reads as TGCGCCAGCAGCTTGGCCCCCACAGGGGCCGGTAATTCACCCCTCCACTTT. It codes for CASSLAPTGAGNSPLHF.

The chain couples TRBV7-9 to TRBJ2-7, with D unclear. Germline V lookup: CDR1 SEHNR, CDR2 FQNEAQ (reference sequence). This CDR3 has 13 residues. Trimming took 1 base from V and 4 from J, leaving 8 bases between them. CDR3 sequence: CASSLGRIYEQYF. The CDR3 DNA reads as TGTGCCAGCAGCTTAGGGCGGATTTACGAGCAGTACTTC. Using reference TRBV7-9 and TRBJ2-7 for the parts outside the CDR3, the full variable domain is DTGVSQNPRHKITKRGQNVTFRCDPISEHNRLYWYRQTLGQGPEFLTYFQNEAQLEKSRLLSDRFSAERPKGSFSTLEIQRTEQGDSAMYLCASSLGRIYEQYFGPGTRLTVT.

The chain has TRBV29-1 and TRBJ2-7; possibly TRBD2 for D (6 bases). The CDR3 runs 12 residues. Trimming took off 6 bases at V and 6 bases at J, with 15 bases between the two ends. Germline CDR1 SQVTM, CDR2 ANQGSEA. The CDR3 region is CSVRTQGGEQYF. The CDR3 coding sequence is TGCAGCGTCCGAACCCAGGGAGGCGAGCAGTACTTC.

The V gene is TRBV11-3, the J gene TRBJ2-2; 15 bases are a match to TRBD2. The ends lost 4 bases at V and 5 bases at J; junction bases unmatched: 8. Looked up from germline, CDR1 is SGHNT and CDR2 is YENEEA. The CDR3 extends over 18 amino acids. In DNA form, the CDR3 reads TGTGCCAGCAGCTCCGGACTAGCGGGAGGGCCAGGGACCGGGGAGCTGTTTTTT. Protein sequence: CASSSGLAGGPGTGELFF.

In this sample, this clone turned up a few times. The genes are TRBV7-9 and TRBJ2-7; TRBD1 matches at 8 bases. V was clipped by 5 bases and J by 3 bases; unmatched bases: 9. Germline assignment: CDR1 SEHNR and CDR2 FQNEAQ (reference sequence). The CDR3 is 15 amino acids. The CDR3 nucleotides read TGTGCCAGCAGCAAAGACAGGGGAGGAAGCTACGAGCAGTACTTC. Amino acid sequence: CASSKDRGGSYEQYF.

This rearrangement joins TRBV10-3 to TRBJ2-3; a weak D match, TRBD2 (6 bases). CDR1 and CDR2 from the germline V gene are ENHRY and SYGVKD. Trimming stripped 2 bases from V and 3 bases from J, with 18 bases between. This CDR3 contains 17 residues. The CDR3 here is CAISEPPGAGGTDTQYF. CDR3 in DNA: TGTGCCATCAGTGAGCCACCCGGAGCGGGCGGAACAGATACGCAGTATTTT.

The chain links TRBV18 to TRBJ2-7; 8 nucleotides agree with TRBD2. From germline, CDR1 is KGHSH and CDR2 LQKENI. Unmatched junction bases numbered 7, after V lost 3 bases and J lost 0 bases. The CDR3 extends over 16 amino acids. The chain's CDR3 is CASSPAREARSYEQYF. Written as DNA, the CDR3 is TGTGCCAGCTCACCGGCGCGGGAGGCACGCTCCTACGAGCAGTACTTC.

The V gene is TRBV7-2, the J gene TRBJ2-5, with D maybe TRBD1 (5 bases). The length of the CDR3 is 14 residues. The V gene's germline CDR1 is SGHTA and CDR2 FQGNSA. The ends were cut back, 1 base at V and 10 bases at J, with 16 bases in the middle. Here the CDR3 DNA reads TGTGCCAGCAGCTTAGAGCCAGGGAAGAAGGACCAGTACTTC. Its translation: CASSLEPGKKDQYF.